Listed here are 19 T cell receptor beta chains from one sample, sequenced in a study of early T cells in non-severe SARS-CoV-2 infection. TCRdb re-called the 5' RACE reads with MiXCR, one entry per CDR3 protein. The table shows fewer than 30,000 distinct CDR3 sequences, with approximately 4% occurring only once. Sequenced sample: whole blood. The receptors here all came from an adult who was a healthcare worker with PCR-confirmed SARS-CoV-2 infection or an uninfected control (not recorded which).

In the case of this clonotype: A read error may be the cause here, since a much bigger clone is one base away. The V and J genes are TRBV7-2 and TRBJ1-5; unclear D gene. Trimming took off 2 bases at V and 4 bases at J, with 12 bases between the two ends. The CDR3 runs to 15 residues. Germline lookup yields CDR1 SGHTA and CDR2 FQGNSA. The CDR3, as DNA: TGTGCCAGCAGCTTATTAGGGATAGAGAATCAGCCCCAGCATTTT. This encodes CASSLLGIENQPQHF.

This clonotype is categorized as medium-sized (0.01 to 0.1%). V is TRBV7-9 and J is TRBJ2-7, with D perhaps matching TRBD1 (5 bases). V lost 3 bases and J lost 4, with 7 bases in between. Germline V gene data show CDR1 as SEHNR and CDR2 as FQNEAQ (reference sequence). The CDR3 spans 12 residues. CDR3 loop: CASSFSGYEQYF. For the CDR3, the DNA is TGTGCCAGCAGCTTTTCAGGGTACGAGCAGTACTTC.

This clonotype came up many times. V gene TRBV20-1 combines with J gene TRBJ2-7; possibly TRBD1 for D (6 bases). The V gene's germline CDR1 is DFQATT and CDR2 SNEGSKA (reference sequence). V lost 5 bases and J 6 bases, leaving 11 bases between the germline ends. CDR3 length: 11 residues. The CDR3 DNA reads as TGCAGTGCTTCCCAGGGGCCCGAGCAGTACTTC. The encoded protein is CSASQGPEQYF.

CDR3 nucleotides: TGTGCCAGTAGCAATCCCTGGACAGGCCCTTCTGGGGCCAACGTCCTGACTTTC. It yields the protein CASSNPWTGPSGANVLTF. The chain is built from TRBV19 and TRBJ2-6, with TRBD1 identical over 7 bases. The CDR3 contains 18 residues. V lost 6 bases to trimming and J lost 1 base; unmatched junction nucleotides: 12. The V gene's germline CDR1 is LNHDA and CDR2 SQIVND (reference sequence).

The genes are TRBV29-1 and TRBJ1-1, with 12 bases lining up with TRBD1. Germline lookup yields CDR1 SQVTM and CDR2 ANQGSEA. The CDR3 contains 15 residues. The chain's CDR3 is CSFSGTGGAGTEAFF. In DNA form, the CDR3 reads TGCAGTTTCTCCGGGACAGGGGGCGCGGGCACTGAAGCTTTCTTT.

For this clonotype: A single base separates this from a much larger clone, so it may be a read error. The DNA of the CDR3 is TGTGCCAGCAGTGTAACGACAGGGAGCTATAGCTACACCTTC. This translates into CASSVTTGSYSYTF. The chain has TRBV6-1 and TRBJ1-2, with TRBD1 identical over 7 bases. Germline assignment: CDR1 MNHNS and CDR2 SASEGT. This CDR3 spans 14 amino acids.

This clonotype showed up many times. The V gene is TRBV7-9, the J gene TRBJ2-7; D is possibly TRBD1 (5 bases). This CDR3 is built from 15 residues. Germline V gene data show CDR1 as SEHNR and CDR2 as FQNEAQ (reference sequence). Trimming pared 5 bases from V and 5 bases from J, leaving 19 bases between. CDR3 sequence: CASSPQGRRENEQYF. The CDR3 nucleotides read TGTGCCAGCAGCCCCCAGGGTAGAAGGGAAAACGAGCAGTACTTC.

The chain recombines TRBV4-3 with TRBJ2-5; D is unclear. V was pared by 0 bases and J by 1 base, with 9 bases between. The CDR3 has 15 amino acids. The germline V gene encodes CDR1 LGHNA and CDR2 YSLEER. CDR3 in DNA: TGCGCCAGCAGCCAAGACTCTACACTCCAAGAGACCCAGTACTTC. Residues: CASSQDSTLQETQYF.

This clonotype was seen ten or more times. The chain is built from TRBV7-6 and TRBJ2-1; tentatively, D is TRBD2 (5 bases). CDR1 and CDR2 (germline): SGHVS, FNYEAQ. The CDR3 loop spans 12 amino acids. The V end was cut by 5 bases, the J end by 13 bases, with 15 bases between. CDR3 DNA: TGTGCCAGCAGCCAAGGACTTGGACCACAGTTCTTC. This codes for CASSQGLGPQFF.

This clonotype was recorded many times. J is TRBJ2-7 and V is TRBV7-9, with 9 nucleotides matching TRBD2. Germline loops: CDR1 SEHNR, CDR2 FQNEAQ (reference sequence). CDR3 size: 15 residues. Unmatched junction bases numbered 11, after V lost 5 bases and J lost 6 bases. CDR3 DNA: TGTGCCAGCAGCCCCCCGGGACTAGCCGGACGCGAGCAGTACTTC. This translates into CASSPPGLAGREQYF.

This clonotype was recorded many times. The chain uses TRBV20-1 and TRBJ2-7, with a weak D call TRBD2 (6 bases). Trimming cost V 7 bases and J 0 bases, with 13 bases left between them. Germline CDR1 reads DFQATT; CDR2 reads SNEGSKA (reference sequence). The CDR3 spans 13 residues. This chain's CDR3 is CSVLRGTSYEQYF. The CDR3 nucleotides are TGCAGTGTGTTGCGGGGAACCTCCTACGAGCAGTACTTC.

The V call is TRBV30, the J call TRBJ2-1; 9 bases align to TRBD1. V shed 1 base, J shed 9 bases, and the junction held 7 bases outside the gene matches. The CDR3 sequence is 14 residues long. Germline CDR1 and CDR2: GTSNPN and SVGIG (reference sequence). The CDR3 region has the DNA TGTGCCTGGAGTGGGACCACAGGGGGCGGTGAGCAGTTCTTC. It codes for CAWSGTTGGGEQFF.

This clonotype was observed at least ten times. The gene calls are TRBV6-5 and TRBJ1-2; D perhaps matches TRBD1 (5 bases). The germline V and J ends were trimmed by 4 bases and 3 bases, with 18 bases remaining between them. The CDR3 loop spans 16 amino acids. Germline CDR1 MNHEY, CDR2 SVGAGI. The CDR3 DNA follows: TGTGCCAGCAGTTGGCGAACCGGGACTGTTGACTATGGCTACACCTTC. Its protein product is CASSWRTGTVDYGYTF.

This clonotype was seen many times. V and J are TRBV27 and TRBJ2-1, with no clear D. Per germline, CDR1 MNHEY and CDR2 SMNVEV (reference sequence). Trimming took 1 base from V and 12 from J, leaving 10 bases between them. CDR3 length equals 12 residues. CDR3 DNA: TGTGCCAGCAGTTTATACGGGTCGGGGCAGTTCTTC. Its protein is CASSLYGSGQFF.

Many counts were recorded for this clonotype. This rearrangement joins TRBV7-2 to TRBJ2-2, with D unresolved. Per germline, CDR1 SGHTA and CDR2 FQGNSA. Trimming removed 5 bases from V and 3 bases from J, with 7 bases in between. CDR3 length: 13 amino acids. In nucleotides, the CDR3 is TGTGCCAGCAGCCACAGCTACACCGGGGAGCTGTTTTTT. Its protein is CASSHSYTGELFF.

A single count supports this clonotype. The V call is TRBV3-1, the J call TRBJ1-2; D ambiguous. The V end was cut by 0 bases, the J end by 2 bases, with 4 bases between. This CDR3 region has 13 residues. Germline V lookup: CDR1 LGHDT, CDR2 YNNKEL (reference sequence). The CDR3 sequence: CASSQDRNYGYTF. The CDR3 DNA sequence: TGTGCCAGCAGCCAAGACAGGAACTATGGCTACACCTTC.

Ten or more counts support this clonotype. CDR3 sequence reads: CASSPSAAHEQYF. The CDR3, as DNA: TGTGCCAGCAGCCCAAGTGCAGCCCACGAGCAGTACTTC. This rearrangement joins TRBV7-8 to TRBJ2-7, with no clear D. CDR3 length equals 13 residues. V lost 5 bases, J lost 5 bases, and 13 bases lay in between. Germline V gives CDR1 SGHVS, CDR2 FQNEAQ.

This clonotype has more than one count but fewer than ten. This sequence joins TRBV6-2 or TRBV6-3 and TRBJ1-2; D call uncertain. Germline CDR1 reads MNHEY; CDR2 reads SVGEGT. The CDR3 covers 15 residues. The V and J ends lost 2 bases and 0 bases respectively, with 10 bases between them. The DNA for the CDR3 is TGTGCCAGCAGTTACGTCCAGCGCGCTAACTATGGCTACACCTTC. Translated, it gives CASSYVQRANYGYTF.

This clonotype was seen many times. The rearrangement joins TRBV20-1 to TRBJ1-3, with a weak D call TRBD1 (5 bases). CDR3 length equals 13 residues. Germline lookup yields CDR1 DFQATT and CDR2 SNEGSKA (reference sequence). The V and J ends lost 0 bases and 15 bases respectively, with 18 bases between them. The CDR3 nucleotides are TGCAGTGCTAGAGATAAGGGGCCCCCTGTGGGATATTTT. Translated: CSARDKGPPVGYF.